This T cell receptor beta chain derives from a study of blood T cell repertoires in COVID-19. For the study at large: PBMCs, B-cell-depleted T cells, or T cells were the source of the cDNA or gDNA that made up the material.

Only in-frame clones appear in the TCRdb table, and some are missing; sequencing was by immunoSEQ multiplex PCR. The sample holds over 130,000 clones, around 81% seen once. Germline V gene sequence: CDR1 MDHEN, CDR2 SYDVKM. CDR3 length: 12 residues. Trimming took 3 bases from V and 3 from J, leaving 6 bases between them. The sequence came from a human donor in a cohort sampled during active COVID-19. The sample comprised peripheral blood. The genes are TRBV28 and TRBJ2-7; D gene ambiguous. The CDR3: CASSFPGYEQYF. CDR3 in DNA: TGTGCCAGCAGTTTTCCGGGCTACGAGCAGTACTTC.